The following is a TCR beta chain sequence with its context. These data are taken from a study of blood T cell repertoires in COVID-19. Across the whole study: There were acute and convalescent COVID-19 samples, and they came from the United States, Italy and Spain.

As handled by the study authors: Reference gene primer amplification in the assay estimated nucleated cell counts. Sequenced by immunoSEQ multiplex PCR; TCRdb stores in-frame clones only, minus some. The DNA gave D and trimming, while V, J and clone size come from that table. The repertoire holds 130,000 to 150,000 clones, with approximately 86% as singletons. Germline assignment: CDR1 SGHAT and CDR2 FQNNGV. The CDR3 has 15 amino acids. Trimming cost V 4 bases and J 3 bases; bases outside gene matches: 7. The chain joins TRBV11-2 to TRBJ2-5, with TRBD2 identical over 8 bases. The source is a man in his 70s with acute or convalescent COVID-19. Sequencing input: peripheral blood. CDR3 in amino acids: CASSSLSGEEETQYF. As DNA, the CDR3 is TGTGCCAGCAGCTCACTTAGCGGGGAGGAAGAGACCCAGTACTTC.